This T cell receptor beta chain was documented in a study of T cell repertoires in cytomegalovirus infection. Trimming at V came to 3 bases and at J to 5 bases, leaving 5 bases not matched to a gene. This CDR3 contains 15 residues. Germline V gives CDR1 MNHEY, CDR2 SMNVEV (reference sequence). Study-wide results and caveats: The cumulative frequency of public TCR beta families distinguished individuals who carried CMV together with the relevant HLA.

TCRdb used MiXCR to reprocess the reads, holding one entry per CDR3 protein. The sample comprises around 540,000 distinct CDR3 sequences, 25% to 35% of which are singletons, and 15% to 20% rests with the top ten. In the case of this clonotype: Its antigen is as yet unknown.

The sequencing here drew on cultured PBMCs, taken from culture after CMV antigen stimulation. The receptor was isolated from a human donor in good health (CMV status not recorded). Some clones in this sample may be carry-over from other donors' samples. V usage is TRBV27 and J usage is TRBJ2-5, with 11 bases matching TRBD2. CDR3 in DNA: TGTGCCAGCAGTTTTGATAGCGGGAGGGCCGAGACCCAGTACTTC. Its protein product is CASSFDSGRAETQYF.